The subject of this entry is one T cell receptor beta chain. The sample comes from a study of blood T cell repertoires in COVID-19. Study context: The United States, Italy and Spain supplied acute and convalescent COVID-19 samples.

V was pared by 0 bases and J by 2 bases, with 2 bases of the junction left unmatched. CDR3 length: 15 residues. Germline CDR1 and CDR2: ENHRY and SYGVKD. In the authors' workflow: By means of reference gene primer amplification, nucleated cell counts were estimated. Assay used: immunoSEQ multiplex PCR; TCRdb lists only in-frame clones, some missing. That table furnishes V, J and clone size, whereas the DNA furnished D and trimming. The sample has around 200,000 clones, about nine tenths seen once; the top ten hold about 2.2%. The chain joins TRBV10-3 to TRBJ2-7; 9 bases agree with TRBD2. The sample consisted of peripheral blood. The TCR originated in a woman between 50 and 59 years old with acute or convalescent COVID-19. This chain's CDR3 is CAISESTSGTYEQYF. In nucleotides, the CDR3 is TGTGCCATCAGTGAGTCGACTAGCGGCACCTACGAGCAGTACTTC.